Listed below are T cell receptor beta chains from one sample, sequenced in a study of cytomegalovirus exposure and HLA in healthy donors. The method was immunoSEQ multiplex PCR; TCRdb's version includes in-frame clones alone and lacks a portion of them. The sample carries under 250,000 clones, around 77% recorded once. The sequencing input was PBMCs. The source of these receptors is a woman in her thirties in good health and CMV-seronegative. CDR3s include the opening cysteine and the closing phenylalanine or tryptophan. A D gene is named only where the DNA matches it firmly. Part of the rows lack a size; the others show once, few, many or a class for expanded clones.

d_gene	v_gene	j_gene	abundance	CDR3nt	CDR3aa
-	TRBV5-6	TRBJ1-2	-	TGTGCCAGCAGCTTGGCCAGGGGTTTAGTGGGCTACACCTTC	CASSLARGLVGYTF
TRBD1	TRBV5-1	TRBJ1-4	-	TGCGCCAGCAGCGTACAGGGGGAGCTTGAAAAACTGTTTTTT	CASSVQGELEKLFF
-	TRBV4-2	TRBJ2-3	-	TGTGCCAGCAGCCAGGTCGGGAAGGGGGTGGGCACAGATACGCAGTATTTT	CASSQVGKGVGTDTQYF
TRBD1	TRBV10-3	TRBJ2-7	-	TGTGCCATCATACGGACAGGGCACGAGCAGTACTTC	CAIIRTGHEQYF
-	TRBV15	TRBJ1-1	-	TGTGCCACCAGCACCACGAGTAAGAACACTGAAGCTTTCTTT	CATSTTSKNTEAFF
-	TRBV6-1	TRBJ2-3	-	TGTGCCAGCAGTTCGCAGGTCACTAGCACAGATACGCAGTATTTT	CASSSQVTSTDTQYF
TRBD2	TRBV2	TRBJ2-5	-	TGTGCCAGCAGGCCCCGCACAACTAGCGGGGGGGCTGAGACCCAGTACTTC	CASRPRTTSGGAETQYF
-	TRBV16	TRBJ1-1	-	TGTGCCAGCAGCCAATTTCGGGCCTACGGACAGAACACTGAAGCTTTCTTT	CASSQFRAYGQNTEAFF
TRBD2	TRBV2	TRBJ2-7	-	TGTGCCAGCAGACGTACTAGCGGGAGTACCTCCTACGAGCAGTACTTC	CASRRTSGSTSYEQYF
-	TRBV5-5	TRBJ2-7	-	TGTGCCAGCAGCTTGGTCGGGGGCTACGAGCAGTACTTC	CASSLVGGYEQYF
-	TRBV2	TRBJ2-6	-	TGTGCCAGCTCCCCCGGACGGACCGGGGGCTCTGGGGCCAACGTCCTGACTTTC	CASSPGRTGGSGANVLTF
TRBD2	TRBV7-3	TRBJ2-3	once	TGTGCCAGCAGCTCACTAGCGGGGGGGCCAACAGATACGCAGTATTTT	CASSSLAGGPTDTQYF
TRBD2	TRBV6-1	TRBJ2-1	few	TGTGCCACCCAAAGCGGGGGGGCCTTCAATGAGCAGTTCTTC	CATQSGGAFNEQFF
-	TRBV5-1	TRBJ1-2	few	TGCGCCAGCAGCTTGTACGGGAATGGCTACACCTTC	CASSLYGNGYTF
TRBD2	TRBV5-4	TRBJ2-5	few	TGTGCCAGCAGCTCTCCCAGGGACTATAAAGAGACCCAGTACTTC	CASSSPRDYKETQYF
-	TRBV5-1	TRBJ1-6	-	TGCGCCAGCAGCTTGGGTTCGGGTAATTCACCCCTCCACTTT	CASSLGSGNSPLHF
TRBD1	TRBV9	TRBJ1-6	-	TGTGCCAGCAGCGCGCGGACAGGGAATAATTCACCCCTCCACTTT	CASSARTGNNSPLHF
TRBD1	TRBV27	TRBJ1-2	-	TGTGCCAGCAGTTTAAGGGGCAGGGGGGACTATGGCTACACCTTC	CASSLRGRGDYGYTF
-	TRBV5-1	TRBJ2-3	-	TGCGCCAGCAGCCGCTATGGGGCCACAGATACGCAGTATTTT	CASSRYGATDTQYF
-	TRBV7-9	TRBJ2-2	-	TGTGCCAGCAGCTTTAGAAGTGGCGGGGAGCTGTTTTTT	CASSFRSGGELFF
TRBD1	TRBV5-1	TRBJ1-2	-	TGCGCCAGCAGCCCGGGACAGGTTCTGAACTATGGCTACACCTTC	CASSPGQVLNYGYTF
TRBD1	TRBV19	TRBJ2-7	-	TGTGCCCTGACCAACAGGGGGAGGTGCGAGCAGTACTTC	CALTNRGRCEQYF
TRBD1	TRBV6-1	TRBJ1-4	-	TGTGCCAGCAACCTGGACAGGGGGCGGAATGAAAAACTGTTTTTT	CASNLDRGRNEKLFF
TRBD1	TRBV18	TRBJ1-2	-	TGTGCCAGCTCACCACCGACAGGGGGTGGCTACACCTTC	CASSPPTGGGYTF
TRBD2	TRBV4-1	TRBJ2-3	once	TGCGCCAGCACGACAATCGGGGGAGGGATCGATACGCAGTATTTT	CASTTIGGGIDTQYF
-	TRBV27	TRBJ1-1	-	TGTGCCAGCAGTTTTACAGGGTCGGACACTGAAGCTTTCTTT	CASSFTGSDTEAFF
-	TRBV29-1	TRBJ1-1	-	TGCAGCGCTTTGGGGGCGCCGAACACTGAAGCTTTCTTT	CSALGAPNTEAFF
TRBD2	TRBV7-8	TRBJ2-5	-	TGTGCCAGCAGCTTGGGACTAGCGGGAATACAAGAGACCCAGTACTTC	CASSLGLAGIQETQYF
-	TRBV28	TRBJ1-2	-	TGTGCCAGCAGCTCTTATTTGGGCAGGGCGTATGGCTACACCTTC	CASSSYLGRAYGYTF
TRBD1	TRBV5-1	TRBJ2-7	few	TGCGCCAGCAGCTTCCAGGGGGCGCACGAGCAGTACTTC	CASSFQGAHEQYF
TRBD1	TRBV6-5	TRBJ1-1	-	TGTGCCAGCATTCGGACAGGACTGAACACTGAAGCTTTCTTT	CASIRTGLNTEAFF
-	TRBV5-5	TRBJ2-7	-	TGTGCCAGCAGCGTCTTTGGCCTCCCTTACGAGCAGTACTTC	CASSVFGLPYEQYF
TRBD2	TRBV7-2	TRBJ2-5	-	TGTGCCAGCAGCGTACTAGCGGGAGTCGGTGGGACCCAGTACTTC	CASSVLAGVGGTQYF
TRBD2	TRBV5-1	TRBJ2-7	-	TGCGCCAGCAGCTTGGGCCTAGCGGGAGGCTACGAGCAGTACTTC	CASSLGLAGGYEQYF
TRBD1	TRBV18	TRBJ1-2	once	TGTGCCAGCTCACCCCGCCGGGACAGGGCGAACTATGGCTACACCTTC	CASSPRRDRANYGYTF
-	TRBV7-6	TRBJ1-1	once	TGTGCCAGCAGCTTTTCCGGGGGAGCCACTGAAGCTTTCTTT	CASSFSGGATEAFF
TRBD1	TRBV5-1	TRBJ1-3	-	TGCGCCAGCAGCTTGGGGACAGGGGACACCATATATTTT	CASSLGTGDTIYF
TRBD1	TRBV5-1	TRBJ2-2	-	TGCGCCAGCAGCTTCGATAGGGGGCAAACCGGGGAGCTGTTTTTT	CASSFDRGQTGELFF
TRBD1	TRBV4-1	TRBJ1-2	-	TGCGCCAGCAGCCGCCATACAGGGGTCGATAACTATGGCTACACCTTC	CASSRHTGVDNYGYTF
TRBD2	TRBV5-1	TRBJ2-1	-	TGCGCCAGCAGCTTCGGGGGGGGGCTCGAGCAGTTCTTC	CASSFGGGLEQFF
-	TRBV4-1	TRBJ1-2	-	TGCGCCAGCAGCCAAGCCTCAGGTCAAGGCTACACCTTC	CASSQASGQGYTF
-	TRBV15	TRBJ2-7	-	TGTGCCACCAGCAGAGATAAACAGAGCAACTACGAGCAGTACTTC	CATSRDKQSNYEQYF
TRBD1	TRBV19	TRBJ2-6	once	TGTGCCAGTAAAGGACAGGGAGTGTCTGGGGCCAACGTCCTGACTTTC	CASKGQGVSGANVLTF
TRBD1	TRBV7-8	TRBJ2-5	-	TGTGCCAGCAGCCCACTGGCAGGGGGCGTGGAGACCCAGTACTTC	CASSPLAGGVETQYF
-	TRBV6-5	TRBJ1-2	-	TGTGCCAGCAGTTACCTAGATAACTATGGCTACACCTTC	CASSYLDNYGYTF
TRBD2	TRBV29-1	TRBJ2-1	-	TGCAGCGCAAAAGGGACTAGCGGGAACCAAGTAAATAATGAGCAGTTCTTC	CSAKGTSGNQVNNEQFF
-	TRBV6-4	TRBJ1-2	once	TGTGCCAGCAGTGACTCGGGGGGATCAAACTATGGCTACACCTTC	CASSDSGGSNYGYTF
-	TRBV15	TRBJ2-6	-	TGTGCCACCAGCAGAGCGGGGTCTGGGGCCAACGTCCTGACTTTC	CATSRAGSGANVLTF
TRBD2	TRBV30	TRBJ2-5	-	TGTGCCTGGGGCGGACTAGCGGGAGTGGGGGAGCAGTACTTC	CAWGGLAGVGEQYF
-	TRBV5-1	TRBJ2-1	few	TGCGCCAGCAGCTTGGATTCTGGGAGCTCCTACAATGAGCAGTTCTTC	CASSLDSGSSYNEQFF
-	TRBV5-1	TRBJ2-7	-	TGCGCCAGCAGCTCTGGCCCGACAGCTGAATACGAGCAGTACTTC	CASSSGPTAEYEQYF
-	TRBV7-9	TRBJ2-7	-	TGTTCCAGCAGCCGAGGCACCTACGAGCAGTACTTC	CSSSRGTYEQYF
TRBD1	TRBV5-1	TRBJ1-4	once	TGCGCCAGCAGCTTGGGTTACAGGGGGGGTGAAAAACTGTTTTTT	CASSLGYRGGEKLFF
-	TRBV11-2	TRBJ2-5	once	TGTGCCAGCAGCTTAGGAATAGGACAGACCCAAGAGACCCAGTACTTC	CASSLGIGQTQETQYF
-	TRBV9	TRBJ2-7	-	TGTGCCAGCAGCGTAGGAACTCGCTACGAGCAGTACTTC	CASSVGTRYEQYF
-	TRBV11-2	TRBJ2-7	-	TGTGCCAGCAGCTTATTCCGGGACAAGAGCTCCTACGAGCAGTACTTC	CASSLFRDKSSYEQYF
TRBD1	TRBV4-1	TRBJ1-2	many	TGCGCCAGCAGCCAACGGACAGGAGATGGCTACACCTTC	CASSQRTGDGYTF